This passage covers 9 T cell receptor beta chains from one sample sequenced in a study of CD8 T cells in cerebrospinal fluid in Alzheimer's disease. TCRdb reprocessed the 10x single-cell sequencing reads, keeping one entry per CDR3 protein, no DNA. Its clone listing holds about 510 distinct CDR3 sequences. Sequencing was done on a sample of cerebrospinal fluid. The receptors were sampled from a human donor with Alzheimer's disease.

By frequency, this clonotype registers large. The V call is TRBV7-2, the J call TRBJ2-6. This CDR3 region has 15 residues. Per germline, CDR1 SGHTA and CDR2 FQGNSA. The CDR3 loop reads CASSYSSSGANVLTF.

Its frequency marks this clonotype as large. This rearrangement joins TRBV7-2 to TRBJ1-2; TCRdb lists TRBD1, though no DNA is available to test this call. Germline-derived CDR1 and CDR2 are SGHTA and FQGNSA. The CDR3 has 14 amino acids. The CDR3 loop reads CASSSDRTVWSYTF.

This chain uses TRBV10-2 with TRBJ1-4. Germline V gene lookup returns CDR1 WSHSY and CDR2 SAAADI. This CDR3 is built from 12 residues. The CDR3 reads CASSSVNEKLFF.

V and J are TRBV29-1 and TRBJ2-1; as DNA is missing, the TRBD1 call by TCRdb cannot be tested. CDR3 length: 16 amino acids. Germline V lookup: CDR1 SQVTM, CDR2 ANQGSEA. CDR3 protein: CSVGPRQGEIYNEQFF.

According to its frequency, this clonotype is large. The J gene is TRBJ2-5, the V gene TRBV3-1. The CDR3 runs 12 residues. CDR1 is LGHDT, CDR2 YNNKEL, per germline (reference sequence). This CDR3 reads CASSQEAETQYF.

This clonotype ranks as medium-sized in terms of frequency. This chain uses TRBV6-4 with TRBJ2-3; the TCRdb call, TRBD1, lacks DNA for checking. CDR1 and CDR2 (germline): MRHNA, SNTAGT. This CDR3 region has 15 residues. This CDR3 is CASSDGAGGTDTQYF.

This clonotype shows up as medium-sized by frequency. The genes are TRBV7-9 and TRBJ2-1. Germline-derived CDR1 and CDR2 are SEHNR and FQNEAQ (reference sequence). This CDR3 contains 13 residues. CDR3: CASSLGAINEQFF.

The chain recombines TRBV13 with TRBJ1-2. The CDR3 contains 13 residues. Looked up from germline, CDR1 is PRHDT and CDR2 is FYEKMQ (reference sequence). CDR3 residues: CASSLDWREGYTF.

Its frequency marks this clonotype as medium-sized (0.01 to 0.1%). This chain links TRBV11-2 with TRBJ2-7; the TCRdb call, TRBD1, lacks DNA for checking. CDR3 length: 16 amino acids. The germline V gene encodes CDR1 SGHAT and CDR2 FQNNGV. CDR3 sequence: CASSSLNRDGPYEQYF.